This passage covers 10 T cell receptor beta chains from one sample sequenced in a study of beta chain features in type 1 diabetes. The study's findings and limits: Researchers report that Type 1 diabetes patients had moderately but significantly shorter TCRB CDR3s across all four CD4+ subsets.

Expressed TCRB transcripts got sequenced, as all isolated RNA was reverse transcribed. Assay: immunoSEQ multiplex PCR; the TCRdb copy retains only in-frame clones and omits some. The top ten clones hold about 0.02% of a sample with hundreds of thousands of clones, under 15% of them seen once. The antigens these receptors bind are not known. Sequenced input: naive CD4+ T cells from blood. The receptor set was obtained from a man aged 18 to 29 with type 1 diabetes.

This clone has a handful of counts. This chain uses TRBV14 with TRBJ2-5, with no clear D. This CDR3 region has 12 residues. Trimming pared 0 bases from V and 6 bases from J, leaving 5 bases between. In germline, CDR1 is SGHDN, CDR2 FVKESK. CDR3 amino acids: CASSQDPKTQYF. The DNA for the CDR3 is TGTGCCAGCAGCCAAGATCCAAAGACCCAGTACTTC.

The chain uses TRBV29-1 and TRBJ2-4; no reliable D call. V lost 7 bases and J 6 bases, leaving 10 bases between the germline ends. This CDR3 has 11 residues. Germline CDR1 SQVTM, CDR2 ANQGSEA. CDR3 coding DNA: TGCAGCGGCCTAACAGTAAACATTCAGTACTTC. Protein sequence: CSGLTVNIQYF.

This clone was seen only a few times. The chain carries TRBV29-1 and TRBJ1-1; no definite D call. Trimming removed 7 bases at V and 0 bases at J, with 12 bases between. The germline V gene has CDR1 SQVTM and CDR2 ANQGSEA. This CDR3 is 13 amino acids long. As DNA, the CDR3 is TGCAGCGCCGTAATGAACATGAACACTGAAGCTTTCTTT. This encodes CSAVMNMNTEAFF.

The genes are TRBV4-2 and TRBJ1-1; the D gene is possibly TRBD1 (6 bases). The ends were cut back, 0 bases at V and 10 bases at J, with 12 bases in the middle. CDR1 LGHNA and CDR2 YNFKEQ come from the germline V gene. The CDR3 length is 13 residues. The CDR3 DNA sequence: TGTGCCAGCAGCCAAGAAACGACAGGAGGAGCTTTCTTT. It codes for CASSQETTGGAFF.

The gene calls are TRBV2 and TRBJ2-5; possibly TRBD2 for D (5 bases). The germline V gene encodes CDR1 SNHLY and CDR2 FYNNEI. CDR3 length equals 13 residues. The V end was cut by 3 bases, the J end by 0 bases, with 5 bases between. Here the CDR3 reads CASSDGNQETQYF. The CDR3 DNA reads as TGTGCCAGCAGTGACGGGAACCAAGAGACCCAGTACTTC.

This clone was detected a few times. This rearrangement joins TRBV4-2 to TRBJ1-1; D call uncertain. Germline V lookup: CDR1 LGHNA, CDR2 YNFKEQ. This CDR3 has 15 residues. The ends were cut back, 0 bases at V and 1 base at J, with 9 bases in the middle. The CDR3: CASSQDLEANTEAFF. The CDR3, as DNA: TGTGCCAGCAGCCAAGATCTTGAAGCGAACACTGAAGCTTTCTTT.

The chain links TRBV7-2 to TRBJ2-2; weak D call: TRBD2 (5 bases). The CDR3 covers 16 residues. V shed 5 bases and J shed 0 bases, with 13 bases lying between them. Germline loops: CDR1 SGHTA, CDR2 FQGNSA. CDR3 bases: TGTGCCAGCAGCCCCCGGGGTAACCCGAACACCGGGGAGCTGTTTTTT. Its protein product is CASSPRGNPNTGELFF.

This chain links TRBV25-1 with TRBJ1-1; D is ambiguous. Per the germline V gene, CDR1 is MGHDK and CDR2 is SYGVNS. The CDR3 extends over 12 amino acids. V was pared by 6 bases and J by 1 base, with 6 bases between. In DNA form, the CDR3 reads TGTGCCAGCAGACCCCAGAACACTGAAGCTTTCTTT. Its protein product is CASRPQNTEAFF.

This clone was detected only a few times. The J gene is TRBJ2-1, the V gene TRBV28; possibly TRBD1 for D (6 bases). The CDR3 has 16 amino acids. The germline V gene has CDR1 MDHEN and CDR2 SYDVKM. V was cut by 6 bases and J by 8 bases, with 23 bases left in between. Here the CDR3 reads CASRTPTRRGSDEQFF. The CDR3 bases are TGTGCCAGCAGGACGCCGACCAGAAGGGGGAGCGATGAGCAGTTCTTC.

The chain recombines TRBV7-9 with TRBJ1-2; 9 nucleotides match TRBD1. V lost 5 bases, J lost 4 bases, and 8 bases stayed unmatched. The CDR3 runs 15 residues. Germline values: CDR1 SEHNR, CDR2 FQNEAQ (reference sequence). The CDR3 bases are TGTGCCAGCAGCACCCGGGACAGGGATTTCTATGGCTACACCTTC. Its translation: CASSTRDRDFYGYTF.